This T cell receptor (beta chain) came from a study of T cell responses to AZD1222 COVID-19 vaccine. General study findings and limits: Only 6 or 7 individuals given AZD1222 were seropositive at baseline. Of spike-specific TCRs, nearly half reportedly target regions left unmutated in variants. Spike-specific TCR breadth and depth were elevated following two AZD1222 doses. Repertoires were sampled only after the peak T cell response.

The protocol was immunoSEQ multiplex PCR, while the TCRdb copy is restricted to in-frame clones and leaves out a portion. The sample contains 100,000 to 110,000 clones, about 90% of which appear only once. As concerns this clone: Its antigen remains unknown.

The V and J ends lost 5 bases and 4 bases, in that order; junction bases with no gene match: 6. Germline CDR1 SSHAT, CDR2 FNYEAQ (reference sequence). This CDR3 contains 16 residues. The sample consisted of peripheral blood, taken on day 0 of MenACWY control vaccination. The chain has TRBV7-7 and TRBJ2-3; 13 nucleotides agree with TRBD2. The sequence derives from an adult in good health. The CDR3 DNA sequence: TGTGCCAGCAGCCCCGGACTAGCGGGGGAGGCAGATACGCAGTATTTT. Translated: CASSPGLAGEADTQYF. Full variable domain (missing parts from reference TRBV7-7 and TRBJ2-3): GAGVSQSPRYKVTKRGQDVTLRCDPISSHATLYWYQQALGQGPEFLTYFNYEAQPDKSGLPSDRFSAERPEGSISTLTIQRTEQRDSAMYRCASSPGLAGEADTQYFGPGTRLTVL.